Below, one T cell receptor beta chain is given with its context. Its antigen is undetermined. The data are from a study of cytomegalovirus exposure and HLA in healthy donors. Findings and caveats of the study: Serostatus for CMV was the only available immune exposure information. Reportedly, diagnosis of cytomegalovirus status by the classifier showed high specificity and sensitivity. Rare TCR sequences dominated, though some public TCRs recurred in many donors. In a later analysis, common viral pathogens appeared linked to several of the most significant clusters.

PCR primers comprised 60 Vbeta and 13 Jbeta primers. Sequenced by immunoSEQ multiplex PCR; TCRdb stores in-frame clones only, minus some. The sample carries some 150,000 clones, over 65% recorded once. Germline V gene lookup returns CDR1 SQVTM and CDR2 ANQGSEA. This CDR3 spans 14 amino acids. The V end was cut by 4 bases, the J end by 1 base, with 13 bases between. The rearrangement joins TRBV29-1 to TRBJ1-1; D perhaps matches TRBD1 (6 bases). Sequences were obtained from PBMCs. The clonotype comes from a female donor in good health and CMV-seropositive. This CDR3 reads CSVGSGQKNTEAFF. CDR3 sequence (DNA): TGCAGCGTTGGATCAGGACAGAAGAACACTGAAGCTTTCTTT.